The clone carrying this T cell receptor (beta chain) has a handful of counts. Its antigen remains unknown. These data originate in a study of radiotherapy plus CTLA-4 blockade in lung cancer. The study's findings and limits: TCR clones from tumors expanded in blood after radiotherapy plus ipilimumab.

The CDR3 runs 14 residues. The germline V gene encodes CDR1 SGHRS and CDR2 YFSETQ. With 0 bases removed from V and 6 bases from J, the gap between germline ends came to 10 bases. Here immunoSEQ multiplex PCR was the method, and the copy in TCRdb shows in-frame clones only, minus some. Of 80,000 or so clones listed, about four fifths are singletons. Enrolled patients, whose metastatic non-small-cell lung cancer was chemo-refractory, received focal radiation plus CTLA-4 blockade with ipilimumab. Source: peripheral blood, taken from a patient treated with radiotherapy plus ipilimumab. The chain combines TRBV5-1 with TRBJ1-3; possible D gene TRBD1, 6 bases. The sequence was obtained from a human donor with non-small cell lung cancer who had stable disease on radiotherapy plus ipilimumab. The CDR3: CASSLEAGENTIYF. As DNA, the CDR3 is TGCGCCAGCAGCTTGGAGGCAGGGGAAAACACCATATATTTT.